A single sample gave rise to the 17 T cell receptor beta chains below, sequenced in a study of spatial heterogeneity in lung cancer. Time point indicated: blood at routine non-recurrence follow-up after resection. TCRdb ran MiXCR on the 5' RACE reads and lists one entry per CDR3 protein. The repertoire holds 30,000 to 40,000 distinct CDR3 sequences, with over 6.5% as singletons. This sample comprised PBMCs, obtained at follow-up. These receptors all stem from a male donor with early-stage non-small cell lung cancer.

At least ten counts were recorded for this clonotype. V gene TRBV19 combines with J gene TRBJ1-5; 8 positions agree with TRBD1. V lost 2 bases and J lost 1; bases outside the gene matches: 7. Germline values: CDR1 LNHDA, CDR2 SQIVND (reference sequence). CDR3 length equals 17 residues. In DNA form, the CDR3 reads TGTGCCAGTAGTATAATGGGGACAGGACAAAGCAATCAGCCCCAGCATTTT. Translated, it gives CASSIMGTGQSNQPQHF.

This clonotype was counted many times. This chain connects TRBV7-9 to TRBJ1-4, with TRBD1 as a possible D gene (5 bases). The CDR3 is 14 residues long. CDR1 is SEHNR, CDR2 FQNEAQ, per germline (reference sequence). The germline V and J ends were trimmed by 5 bases and 7 bases, with 14 bases remaining between them. CDR3 DNA: TGTGCCAGCAGCCCCGGGACGGTCGGTGAAAAACTGTTTTTT. Encoded protein: CASSPGTVGEKLFF.

This clonotype showed up many times. The V gene is TRBV19, the J gene TRBJ2-2; D is ambiguous. Between the trimmed V and J ends, which lost 3 bases and 0 bases, there was a span of 8 bases. CDR1 is LNHDA and CDR2 is SQIVND in the germline V gene (reference sequence). The CDR3 is 15 amino acids. In DNA form, the CDR3 reads TGTGCCAGTAGTATTAGGCACGCGAACACCGGGGAGCTGTTTTTT. Protein product: CASSIRHANTGELFF.

In this sample, this clonotype turned up many times. V usage is TRBV6-5 and J usage is TRBJ1-5; 8 bases agree with TRBD1. From germline, CDR1 is MNHEY and CDR2 SVGAGI. This CDR3 has 16 residues. The V gene end was trimmed by 7 bases and the J gene end by 3 bases; junction bases not matched to a gene: 11. The CDR3 bases are TGTGCCAGCACCTGGACAGGGTTGGGACCCAATCAGCCCCAGCATTTT. Translating gives CASTWTGLGPNQPQHF.

This clonotype was picked up many times. V usage is TRBV30 and J usage is TRBJ2-3; 11 bases fit TRBD2. The CDR3 is 15 residues long. J was trimmed by 4 bases and V by 0 bases; bases with no gene match: 3. Germline V gene data show CDR1 as GTSNPN and CDR2 as SVGIG (reference sequence). As DNA, the CDR3 is TGTGCCTGGAGTGTAACTAGCGGGGGTGCAGATACGCAGTATTTT. Translation gives CAWSVTSGGADTQYF.

This clonotype came up many times. The chain has TRBV20-1 and TRBJ2-1; 9 nucleotides align to TRBD2. Germline CDR1 DFQATT, CDR2 SNEGSKA (reference sequence). Losses at the gene ends were 2 bases for V and 15 bases for J; bases not matched to a gene: 11. The CDR3 is made up of 13 amino acids. The CDR3 bases are TGCAGTGCTAGAAAGACTAGCGGTAGGTTTCCGTTCTTC. Encoded protein: CSARKTSGRFPFF.

This clonotype was found many times. The rearrangement uses TRBV30 and TRBJ1-2, with 9 bases aligning to TRBD1. V was clipped by 3 bases and J by 3 bases; unmatched bases: 11. The V gene's germline CDR1 is GTSNPN and CDR2 SVGIG (reference sequence). This CDR3 has 16 amino acids. The CDR3 nucleotides read TGTGCCTGGAGGGGGACAGGGAATCTCATCTACTATGGCTACACCTTC. Translation: CAWRGTGNLIYYGYTF.

This clonotype occurred many times. This sequence joins TRBV30 and TRBJ2-1; 10 nucleotides match TRBD2. CDR1 GTSNPN and CDR2 SVGIG come from the germline V gene (reference sequence). CDR3 length: 13 amino acids. Trimming cost V 0 bases and J 16 bases; bases outside gene matches: 9. Here the CDR3 DNA reads TGTGCCTGGAGTGTAGAGCGGGGGGGCCTCTATTTCTTC. Encoded protein: CAWSVERGGLYFF.

This clonotype was observed many times. The rearrangement joins TRBV12-3 or TRBV12-4 to TRBJ2-6; the D is unclear. V was clipped by 4 bases and J by 2 bases, with 15 bases between them. The length of the CDR3 is 17 residues. The CDR3 spells CASSSGWFTTGANVLTF. Written as DNA, the CDR3 is TGTGCCAGCAGTTCCGGGTGGTTCACCACTGGGGCCAACGTCCTGACTTTC.

Note on this clonotype: A read error may explain this, as a much larger clone is one base away. The chain has TRBV6-5 and TRBJ2-2; 8 bases line up with TRBD2. Germline V lookup: CDR1 MNHEY, CDR2 SVGAGI. The CDR3 is 12 residues long. For the CDR3, the DNA is TGTGCCAGCTTCCAGTTTAGCGGGGAGCTGATTTTT. Translation gives CASFQFSGELIF.

The chain couples TRBV23-1 to TRBJ2-5; D not certain. TRBV23-1 is known as an ORF, though its function is uncertain. Trimming shortened V by 5 bases and J by 4 bases, and 5 bases separated the two germline ends. This CDR3 is 11 amino acids long. Here the CDR3 DNA reads TGCGCCAGCAGTTCTCCAGAGACCCAGTACTTC. It yields the protein CASSSPETQYF.

This clonotype was detected many times. The CDR3 reads CAWEPTGHNTEAFF. CDR3 nucleotide sequence: TGTGCCTGGGAACCGACAGGCCACAACACTGAAGCTTTCTTT. This chain joins TRBV30 and TRBJ1-1; tentative D call: TRBD1 (6 bases). The CDR3 is made up of 14 amino acids. The germline V gene has CDR1 GTSNPN and CDR2 SVGIG (reference sequence). The ends were cut back, 5 bases at V and 2 bases at J, with 15 bases in the middle.

Ten or more counts support this clonotype. V gene TRBV29-1 combines with J gene TRBJ2-3; 11 bases line up with TRBD2. V gave up 1 base and J gave up 6 bases; unmatched junction bases: 6. The CDR3 consists of 15 residues. Germline V gene sequence: CDR1 SQVTM, CDR2 ANQGSEA. The CDR3: CSVEGLAGGRDTQYF. The DNA of the CDR3 is TGCAGCGTTGAAGGGCTAGCGGGGGGCAGGGATACGCAGTATTTT.

The chain recombines TRBV9 with TRBJ1-2; D ambiguous. Trimming removed 4 bases from V and 2 bases from J, with 9 bases in between. There are 13 residues in the CDR3. Germline CDR1 is SGDLS and CDR2 is YYNGEE. The CDR3 bases are TGTGCCAGCAGCCCCGATTTAAACTATGGCTACACCTTC. It encodes CASSPDLNYGYTF.

This clonotype was recorded many times. The chain employs TRBV7-9 and TRBJ2-1, with 13 bases fitting TRBD2. V was clipped by 4 bases and J by 8 bases; unmatched bases: 5. CDR1 and CDR2 (germline): SEHNR, FQNEAQ (reference sequence). The CDR3 has 15 residues. The DNA for the CDR3 is TGTGCCAGCAGCTCACTAGCGGGGGGGCCCTATGAGCAGTTCTTC. Its translation is CASSSLAGGPYEQFF.

The chain employs TRBV20-1 and TRBJ2-2; D might be TRBD2 (5 bases). With 3 bases removed from V and 5 bases from J, the gap between germline ends came to 7 bases. Looked up from germline, CDR1 is DFQATT and CDR2 is SNEGSKA (reference sequence). The CDR3 contains 12 residues. This chain's CDR3 is CSARGETGELFF. The CDR3 nucleotides read TGCAGTGCTAGGGGAGAAACCGGGGAGCTGTTTTTT.

This clonotype was picked up a small number of times. V and J are TRBV12-3 or TRBV12-4 and TRBJ1-5; 7 bases match TRBD1. The CDR3 has 16 residues. V was pared by 5 bases and J by 6 bases, with 13 bases of the junction left unmatched. DNA for the CDR3: TGTGCCAGCAGTGCCCTATGGACAGGAGGTTCTCAGCCCCAGCATTTT. The encoded protein is CASSALWTGGSQPQHF.